The rows below give T cell receptor beta chains drawn from one sample of a study of cytomegalovirus exposure and HLA in healthy donors. Repertoires were generated with immunoSEQ multiplex PCR, while TCRdb's copy carries only in-frame clones and drops some. The data show 100,000 to 150,000 clones, 65% to 75% seen once. The sequencing sample was made of PBMCs. The receptor set was obtained from a man aged 40-50 years in good health and CMV-seropositive. The CDR3 runs from the conserved cysteine through the conserved F or W. A D gene is named only where the DNA matches it firmly. Some rows have no size entry. The others give once, few or many, or a class for an expanded clone.

D gene: NA; J gene: TRBJ2-1; clone size: NA; V gene: TRBV4-2; CDR3 DNA: TGTGCCAGCAGCCAAGGGATTGGCGGGCAGGTCGTCTACAATGAGCAGTTCTTC; CDR3 protein: CASSQGIGGQVVYNEQFF
D gene: NA; J gene: TRBJ2-3; clone size: NA; V gene: TRBV7-9; CDR3 DNA: TGTGCCAGCAGCCCCCTGGGGTTGGGGGCCAAGGGAGATACGCAGTATTTT; CDR3 protein: CASSPLGLGAKGDTQYF
D gene: NA; J gene: TRBJ1-1; clone size: NA; V gene: TRBV28; CDR3 DNA: TGTGCCAGCAGTTCGAGTATGAACACTGAAGCTTTCTTT; CDR3 protein: CASSSSMNTEAFF
D gene: TRBD2; J gene: TRBJ2-7; clone size: NA; V gene: TRBV6-1; CDR3 DNA: TGTGCCAGCAGTCCTAGCGGGGGCCAGAAGTACGAGCAGTACTTC; CDR3 protein: CASSPSGGQKYEQYF
D gene: TRBD1; J gene: TRBJ2-7; clone size: NA; V gene: TRBV29-1; CDR3 DNA: TGCAGCATTGAAGATCAGCGGACAGGGGGTAAAAGGTTGTACTTC; CDR3 protein: CSIEDQRTGGKRLYF
D gene: NA; J gene: TRBJ1-2; clone size: few; V gene: TRBV6-5; CDR3 DNA: TGTGCCAGCAGTTACTCAGGGGGATACGGCTACACCTTC; CDR3 protein: CASSYSGGYGYTF
D gene: NA; J gene: TRBJ1-5; clone size: few; V gene: TRBV6-1; CDR3 DNA: TGTGCCAGCAGTGAATCCAATCCAGGTATCAATCAGCCCCAGCATTTT; CDR3 protein: CASSESNPGINQPQHF
D gene: TRBD1; J gene: TRBJ1-5; clone size: NA; V gene: TRBV27; CDR3 DNA: TGTGCCAGCAGTTTATGCGACCTATGGGGACAGTGCAATCAGCCCCAGCATTTT; CDR3 protein: CASSLCDLWGQCNQPQHF
D gene: NA; J gene: TRBJ2-3; clone size: NA; V gene: TRBV18; CDR3 DNA: TGTGCCAGCTCACGGACTAAAACAGATACGCAGTATTTT; CDR3 protein: CASSRTKTDTQYF
D gene: NA; J gene: TRBJ1-5; clone size: NA; V gene: TRBV2; CDR3 DNA: TGTGCCAGCAGGGCTGCAGGGGATAGCAATCAGCCCCAGCATTTT; CDR3 protein: CASRAAGDSNQPQHF
D gene: NA; J gene: TRBJ2-1; clone size: medium-sized; V gene: TRBV25-1; CDR3 DNA: TGTGCCAGCAGCAGGAGGGCCGCTGGCAATGAGCAGTTCTTC; CDR3 protein: CASSRRAAGNEQFF
D gene: TRBD1; J gene: TRBJ1-1; clone size: NA; V gene: TRBV30; CDR3 DNA: TGTGCCTGGTCGGGACAGGCGAACACTGAAGCTTTCTTT; CDR3 protein: CAWSGQANTEAFF
D gene: TRBD1; J gene: TRBJ2-7; clone size: few; V gene: TRBV7-2; CDR3 DNA: TGTGCCAGCAGCTTACGCCGGACAGGACTGAGCTCCTACGAGCAGTACTTC; CDR3 protein: CASSLRRTGLSSYEQYF
D gene: NA; J gene: TRBJ2-7; clone size: NA; V gene: TRBV28; CDR3 DNA: TGTGCCAGCAGTTTTGCAGGGAACTCCTACGAGCAGTACTTC; CDR3 protein: CASSFAGNSYEQYF
D gene: NA; J gene: TRBJ2-5; clone size: NA; V gene: TRBV30; CDR3 DNA: TGTGCCTGGAATGTAGGGGGTAGCAGGGAGTACTTC; CDR3 protein: CAWNVGGSREYF
D gene: TRBD1; J gene: TRBJ1-2; clone size: once; V gene: TRBV28; CDR3 DNA: TGTGCCAGCAGTGCGGGACAGCATTTCTATGGCTACACCTTC; CDR3 protein: CASSAGQHFYGYTF
D gene: TRBD1; J gene: TRBJ2-2; clone size: NA; V gene: TRBV10-3; CDR3 DNA: TGCGGGAATGGACAGGGCAACGGGGAGCTGTTTTTT; CDR3 protein: CGNGQGNGELFF
D gene: TRBD1; J gene: TRBJ1-2; clone size: NA; V gene: TRBV7-2; CDR3 DNA: TGTGCCAGCAGGTCACCGGGACAGCTTACCTATGGCTACACCTTC; CDR3 protein: CASRSPGQLTYGYTF
D gene: NA; J gene: TRBJ1-5; clone size: NA; V gene: TRBV28; CDR3 DNA: TGTGCCAGCAGTTTAACAGGGTTGCAGCCCCAGCATTTT; CDR3 protein: CASSLTGLQPQHF
D gene: TRBD2; J gene: TRBJ2-3; clone size: NA; V gene: TRBV4-2; CDR3 DNA: TGTGCCAGCAGCCAAGATGGTAGCGGGAGCCCCATTCCTACGCAGTATTTT; CDR3 protein: CASSQDGSGSPIPTQYF
D gene: TRBD2; J gene: TRBJ2-1; clone size: NA; V gene: TRBV6-6; CDR3 DNA: TGTGCCAGCAGTTTAAAGGGAGCGGGGTCCTACAATGAGCAGTTCTTC; CDR3 protein: CASSLKGAGSYNEQFF
D gene: NA; J gene: TRBJ1-3; clone size: NA; V gene: TRBV11-2; CDR3 DNA: TGTGCCAGCACCTCTAATCCCAGGGCGAACACCATATATTTT; CDR3 protein: CASTSNPRANTIYF
D gene: NA; J gene: TRBJ2-7; clone size: NA; V gene: TRBV6-5; CDR3 DNA: TGTGCCAGCAGTTCAGATAGGGGCAATTACTACGAGCAGTACTTC; CDR3 protein: CASSSDRGNYYEQYF
D gene: TRBD1; J gene: TRBJ2-5; clone size: NA; V gene: TRBV7-9; CDR3 DNA: TGTGCCAGCAGCCCCGGGGACAGGGAAGAGACCCAGTACTTC; CDR3 protein: CASSPGDREETQYF
D gene: TRBD2; J gene: TRBJ2-5; clone size: NA; V gene: TRBV19; CDR3 DNA: TGTGCCAGTAGTCCAAGACTAGCGGGGGGACAAGAGACCCAGTACTTC; CDR3 protein: CASSPRLAGGQETQYF
D gene: NA; J gene: TRBJ2-7; clone size: NA; V gene: TRBV5-4; CDR3 DNA: TGTGCCAGCAGCTTGGATCCGGCGGTGGTGGACGAGCAGTACTTC; CDR3 protein: CASSLDPAVVDEQYF
D gene: NA; J gene: TRBJ2-3; clone size: few; V gene: TRBV5-1; CDR3 DNA: TGCGCCAGCAGCTTGTGGAGTGGCACAGATACGCAGTATTTT; CDR3 protein: CASSLWSGTDTQYF
D gene: NA; J gene: TRBJ1-1; clone size: NA; V gene: TRBV28; CDR3 DNA: TGTGCCAGCACTCTTGGGGGCCATGGAGCGAACACTGAAGCTTTCTTT; CDR3 protein: CASTLGGHGANTEAFF
D gene: TRBD2; J gene: TRBJ2-7; clone size: NA; V gene: TRBV5-4; CDR3 DNA: TGTGCCAGCAGCCTAACTAGCGGGGGGGAGAACGAGCAGTACTTC; CDR3 protein: CASSLTSGGENEQYF
D gene: NA; J gene: TRBJ2-7; clone size: few; V gene: TRBV11-2; CDR3 DNA: TGTGCCAGCAGCGAAGACAGGGAGGCCTACGAGCAGTACTTC; CDR3 protein: CASSEDREAYEQYF
D gene: NA; J gene: TRBJ2-7; clone size: NA; V gene: TRBV11-1; CDR3 DNA: TGTGCCAGCAGCTTACAGGGTTACGACGAGCAGTACTTC; CDR3 protein: CASSLQGYDEQYF
D gene: TRBD2; J gene: TRBJ2-1; clone size: few; V gene: TRBV14; CDR3 DNA: TGTGCCAGCAGCTCTACTAGACTAGCGACCACCTACCACAATGAGCAGTTCTTC; CDR3 protein: CASSSTRLATTYHNEQFF
D gene: NA; J gene: TRBJ1-1; clone size: NA; V gene: TRBV5-8; CDR3 DNA: TGTGCCAGCAGCTTGTATCGGGGAGACACTGAAGCTTTCTTT; CDR3 protein: CASSLYRGDTEAFF
D gene: TRBD1; J gene: TRBJ2-4; clone size: NA; V gene: TRBV15; CDR3 DNA: TGTGCCACCAGCCACGAACAGGGGAGCACGGACATTCAGTACTTC; CDR3 protein: CATSHEQGSTDIQYF
D gene: NA; J gene: TRBJ1-5; clone size: NA; V gene: TRBV7-8; CDR3 DNA: TGTGCCAGCAGCTTTACCAGGGTGAGTCAGCCCCAGCATTTT; CDR3 protein: CASSFTRVSQPQHF
D gene: TRBD1; J gene: TRBJ2-3; clone size: NA; V gene: TRBV19; CDR3 DNA: TGTGCCAGTAGTTTCGGGACAGGGGGCACAGATACGCAGTATTTT; CDR3 protein: CASSFGTGGTDTQYF
D gene: NA; J gene: TRBJ1-1; clone size: few; V gene: TRBV5-1; CDR3 DNA: TGCGCCAGCGGGGAGGGAGGGAACACTGAAGCTTTCTTT; CDR3 protein: CASGEGGNTEAFF
D gene: TRBD1; J gene: TRBJ1-5; clone size: few; V gene: TRBV6-5; CDR3 DNA: TGTGCCAGCAGCCCTAAACAGGGGCAGGCCCAGCATTTT; CDR3 protein: CASSPKQGQAQHF
D gene: NA; J gene: TRBJ2-7; clone size: NA; V gene: TRBV27; CDR3 DNA: TGTGCCAGCAGTTTAGAAAGAGGGCTTTCCTACGAGCAGTACTTC; CDR3 protein: CASSLERGLSYEQYF
D gene: TRBD2; J gene: TRBJ2-1; clone size: NA; V gene: TRBV6-5; CDR3 DNA: TGTGCCACCACCTACCGAGCGGGGCTACTACATGAGCAGTTCTTC; CDR3 protein: CATTYRAGLLHEQFF
D gene: TRBD2; J gene: TRBJ2-1; clone size: NA; V gene: TRBV28; CDR3 DNA: TGTGCCAGCAGTCGACTTAGCGGGAGGGCCGACAATGAGCAGTTCTTC; CDR3 protein: CASSRLSGRADNEQFF
D gene: NA; J gene: TRBJ1-5; clone size: NA; V gene: TRBV5-5; CDR3 DNA: TGTGCCAGCAGCTTGCAGGGGTTACTTGATCAGCCCCAGCATTTT; CDR3 protein: CASSLQGLLDQPQHF
D gene: TRBD2; J gene: TRBJ2-7; clone size: NA; V gene: TRBV4-3; CDR3 DNA: TGCGCCAGCAGCCAAGATCCTAGCGGGACCAACTACGAGCAGTACTTC; CDR3 protein: CASSQDPSGTNYEQYF
D gene: NA; J gene: TRBJ2-2; clone size: NA; V gene: TRBV7-9; CDR3 DNA: TGTGCCAGCAGCCCTCCTGTTAACGGCGGGGAGCTGTTTTTT; CDR3 protein: CASSPPVNGGELFF
D gene: TRBD1; J gene: TRBJ1-6; clone size: NA; V gene: TRBV30; CDR3 DNA: TGTGCCTCACAGGGGACAGCGGTAATCTACTTT; CDR3 protein: CASQGTAVIYF
D gene: NA; J gene: TRBJ2-1; clone size: NA; V gene: TRBV7-6; CDR3 DNA: TGTGCCAGCAGCTCCTATGGGGCGGGGGCCCCCAATGAGCAGTTCTTC; CDR3 protein: CASSSYGAGAPNEQFF
D gene: NA; J gene: TRBJ1-2; clone size: NA; V gene: TRBV6-5; CDR3 DNA: TGTGCCAGCAGTTACGTCGGTGGTGGCTACACCTTC; CDR3 protein: CASSYVGGGYTF